A selection of T cell receptor beta chains follows, all from one sample in a study of read filtering for tumor transcriptome and immune sequencing. TCRdb re-analysed the reads in MiXCR, keeping a single row per CDR3 protein. The sample has 30,000 to 45,000 distinct CDR3 sequences, approximately 13% seen once; the top ten hold roughly 40%. Specimen: a population of CD138-negative cells sorted from bone marrow. Receptor source: a donor at least 40 years old with multiple myeloma. Both conserved end residues are part of each CDR3. A D gene is named only where the DNA matches it firmly. Size is omitted from some rows. Given values are once, few, many or a class for expanded clones.

V: TRBV2; J: TRBJ2-3; D: TRBD2; size: few; length: 15; CDR3: CASSALAGGVDTQYF; DNA: TGTGCCAGCAGTGCCCTAGCGGGAGGGGTGGATACGCAGTATTTT
V: TRBV2; J: TRBJ1-3; D: .; size: .; length: 14; CDR3: CASSEQGGGNTIYF; DNA: TGTGCCAGCAGTGAACAGGGAGGAGGAAACACCATATATTTT
V: TRBV5-6; J: TRBJ2-2; D: TRBD2; size: many; length: 15; CDR3: CASSQAGGNTGELFF; DNA: TGTGCCAGCAGCCAAGCGGGAGGAAACACCGGGGAGCTGTTTTTT
V: TRBV5-1; J: TRBJ2-5; D: .; size: .; length: 15; CDR3: CASSLEIGTQETQYF; DNA: TGCGCCAGCAGCTTGGAGATCGGAACGCAAGAGACCCAGTACTTC
V: TRBV20-1; J: TRBJ2-7; D: TRBD1; size: many; length: 13; CDR3: CSAPPGGKAEQYF; DNA: TGCAGTGCTCCTCCAGGGGGTAAAGCTGAGCAGTACTTC
V: TRBV5-4; J: TRBJ2-1; D: .; size: many; length: 15; CDR3: CASSSEGQGRNEQFF; DNA: TGTGCCAGCAGCTCGGAGGGGCAGGGTAGGAATGAGCAGTTCTTC
V: TRBV7-2; J: TRBJ2-1; D: .; size: many; length: 13; CDR3: CASSLESSNEQFF; DNA: TGTGCCAGCAGCTTAGAGTCTTCCAATGAGCAGTTCTTC
V: TRBV3-1; J: TRBJ2-1; D: TRBD2; size: many; length: 17; CDR3: CASSPQSYGTSSDEQFF; DNA: TGTGCCAGCAGCCCCCAGTCCTACGGGACTAGTAGCGATGAGCAGTTCTTC
V: TRBV18; J: TRBJ2-2; D: .; size: many; length: 15; CDR3: CASSPSGASTGELFF; DNA: TGTGCCAGCTCACCCTCGGGGGCTTCCACCGGGGAGCTGTTTTTT
V: TRBV20-1; J: TRBJ1-5; D: .; size: many; length: 16; CDR3: CSARSPLGGFNQPQHF; DNA: TGCAGTGCTAGATCCCCCCTGGGAGGGTTCAATCAGCCCCAGCATTTT
V: TRBV20-1; J: TRBJ2-7; D: .; size: .; length: 14; CDR3: CSALAGTGTYEQYF; DNA: TGCAGTGCTCTAGCCGGGACGGGGACCTACGAGCAGTACTTC
V: TRBV7-2; J: TRBJ2-1; D: TRBD2; size: few; length: 16; CDR3: CASSFTGTSGYNEQFF; DNA: TGTGCCAGCAGTTTTACCGGGACTAGCGGTTACAATGAGCAGTTCTTC
V: TRBV6-1; J: TRBJ2-1; D: TRBD2; size: many; length: 17; CDR3: CASGTGLAIYPYNEQFF; DNA: TGTGCCAGCGGAACGGGACTAGCGATCTATCCCTACAATGAGCAGTTCTTC
V: TRBV6-5; J: TRBJ1-2; D: TRBD1; size: many; length: 17; CDR3: CASRPSTQGGTYSGYTF; DNA: TGTGCCAGCAGGCCCTCGACGCAGGGGGGGACCTATTCTGGCTACACCTTC
V: TRBV19; J: TRBJ2-1; D: TRBD1; size: many; length: 15; CDR3: CASSPRTGFGNEQFF; DNA: TGTGCCAGTAGTCCGAGGACAGGGTTTGGCAATGAGCAGTTCTTC
V: TRBV6-5; J: TRBJ2-7; D: .; size: .; length: 13; CDR3: CASSYGALKEQYF; DNA: TGTGCCAGCAGTTACGGGGCCCTCAAAGAGCAGTACTTC
V: TRBV5-1; J: TRBJ2-6; D: .; size: many; length: 15; CDR3: CASSYGATGANVLTF; DNA: TGCGCCAGCAGCTATGGGGCCACTGGGGCCAACGTCCTGACTTTC
V: TRBV7-2; J: TRBJ2-2; D: .; size: many; length: 13; CDR3: CASVRQYPGELFF; DNA: TGTGCCAGCGTACGACAGTACCCCGGGGAGCTGTTTTTT
V: TRBV9; J: TRBJ1-1; D: .; size: .; length: 17; CDR3: CASSPRDGGPHGTEAFF; DNA: TGTGCCAGCAGTCCACGAGATGGGGGTCCTCACGGTACTGAAGCTTTCTTT
V: TRBV29-1; J: TRBJ1-1; D: .; size: few; length: 11; CDR3: CSVAGVGEAFF; DNA: TGCAGCGTTGCCGGGGTCGGCGAAGCTTTCTTT
V: TRBV4-3; J: TRBJ2-6; D: .; size: .; length: 19; CDR3: CASSLWGVLQGAGANVLTF; DNA: TGCGCCAGCAGCCTCTGGGGTGTACTCCAGGGAGCTGGGGCCAACGTCCTGACTTTC
V: TRBV29-1; J: TRBJ2-7; D: .; size: medium-sized; length: 10; CDR3: CSAEAGKQYF; DNA: TGCAGCGCAGAAGCCGGGAAGCAGTACTTC
V: TRBV5-1; J: TRBJ2-7; D: TRBD2; size: many; length: 16; CDR3: CASSQGLAESKYEQYF; DNA: TGCGCCAGCAGCCAGGGACTAGCGGAGTCAAAATACGAGCAGTACTTC
V: TRBV30; J: TRBJ1-1; D: TRBD1; size: .; length: 13; CDR3: CTWGQIEDTEAFF; DNA: TGTACCTGGGGACAGATCGAGGACACTGAAGCTTTCTTT
V: TRBV20-1; J: TRBJ2-1; D: .; size: many; length: 14; CDR3: CSAPGGLVNNEQFF; DNA: TGCAGTGCACCCGGCGGGTTAGTTAACAATGAGCAGTTCTTC
V: TRBV20-1; J: TRBJ1-6; D: .; size: .; length: 13; CDR3: CGARAMGASPLHF; DNA: TGCGGTGCTAGAGCCATGGGGGCTTCACCCCTCCACTTT
V: TRBV7-6; J: TRBJ1-5; D: .; size: many; length: 17; CDR3: CASSLGPTGLGNQPQHF; DNA: TGTGCCAGCAGCCTCGGGCCGACGGGCCTAGGCAATCAGCCCCAGCATTTT
V: TRBV7-2; J: TRBJ2-5; D: TRBD2; size: many; length: 16; CDR3: CASSLGRGGYQETQYF; DNA: TGTGCCAGCAGCCTCGGGCGGGGGGGTTACCAAGAGACCCAGTACTTC
V: TRBV29-1; J: TRBJ2-3; D: TRBD2; size: many; length: 14; CDR3: CSVGEGMSTDTQYF; DNA: TGCAGCGTCGGGGAGGGGATGAGTACAGATACGCAGTATTTT
V: TRBV15; J: TRBJ2-2; D: TRBD2; size: many; length: 18; CDR3: CATSSRSSGGSGTGELFF; DNA: TGTGCCACCAGCAGCCGCTCCTCGGGGGGTAGTGGCACCGGGGAGCTGTTTTTT
V: TRBV20-1; J: TRBJ2-7; D: TRBD2; size: many; length: 14; CDR3: CSAGGDLSSYEQYF; DNA: TGCAGTGCTGGGGGGGACCTGAGCTCCTACGAGCAGTACTTC
V: TRBV4-1; J: TRBJ2-7; D: TRBD2; size: many; length: 18; CDR3: CASSLRPGLAGGSHEQYF; DNA: TGCGCCAGCAGCCTAAGGCCGGGACTAGCGGGAGGGTCCCACGAGCAGTACTTC
V: TRBV20-1; J: TRBJ1-3; D: .; size: few; length: 14; CDR3: CSARDPGTGNTIYF; DNA: TGCAGTGCTAGAGATCCGGGAACTGGAAACACCATATATTTT
V: TRBV6-2/TRBV6-3; J: TRBJ2-1; D: TRBD1; size: many; length: 14; CDR3: CASRNPTGPNEQFF; DNA: TGTGCCAGCAGAAATCCGACAGGGCCAAATGAGCAGTTCTTC
V: TRBV4-1; J: TRBJ1-2; D: .; size: many; length: 15; CDR3: CASSQGETDYYGYTF; DNA: TGCGCCAGCAGCCAAGGGGAGACAGACTACTATGGCTACACCTTC
V: TRBV4-3; J: TRBJ2-2; D: .; size: many; length: 16; CDR3: CASSQETGYLTGELFF; DNA: TGCGCCAGCAGCCAAGAAACGGGTTACCTCACCGGGGAGCTGTTTTTT
V: TRBV11-3; J: TRBJ2-1; D: .; size: many; length: 14; CDR3: CASSLEGHYNEQFF; DNA: TGTGCCAGCAGCTTAGAAGGGCACTACAATGAGCAGTTCTTC
V: TRBV20-1; J: TRBJ2-1; D: TRBD1; size: many; length: 16; CDR3: CSARATGRFGLNEQFF; DNA: TGCAGTGCTAGGGCGACAGGGCGATTCGGCCTAAATGAGCAGTTCTTC
V: TRBV27; J: TRBJ2-1; D: .; size: many; length: 13; CDR3: CASSLFQYNEQFF; DNA: TGTGCCAGCAGTTTATTTCAGTACAATGAGCAGTTCTTC
V: TRBV6-1; J: TRBJ2-3; D: .; size: many; length: 13; CDR3: CASFGYSTDTQYF; DNA: TGTGCCAGCTTCGGATATAGCACAGATACGCAGTATTTT
V: TRBV5-1; J: TRBJ1-5; D: .; size: .; length: 14; CDR3: CASSLGRGDQPQHF; DNA: TGCGCCAGCAGCTTGGGACGGGGCGATCAGCCCCAGCATTTT
V: TRBV11-2; J: TRBJ2-5; D: .; size: .; length: 13; CDR3: CASTDTLKETQYF; DNA: TGTGCCAGCACCGATACCCTTAAAGAGACCCAGTACTTC
V: TRBV6-6; J: TRBJ1-5; D: TRBD1; size: many; length: 15; CDR3: CASRSGQGINQPQHF; DNA: TGTGCCAGCAGATCGGGACAGGGTATCAATCAGCCCCAGCATTTT
V: TRBV5-6; J: TRBJ2-7; D: .; size: many; length: 13; CDR3: CASSAGSSYEQYF; DNA: TGTGCCAGCAGCGCGGGTAGCTCCTACGAGCAGTACTTC
V: TRBV20-1; J: TRBJ1-2; D: .; size: many; length: 16; CDR3: CSARDISNSNSYGYTF; DNA: TGCAGTGCTAGAGATATTTCCAACAGTAACTCCTATGGCTACACCTTC
V: TRBV7-9; J: TRBJ2-6; D: .; size: many; length: 13; CDR3: CASEQGSANVLTF; DNA: TGTGCCAGCGAGCAGGGTTCGGCCAACGTCCTGACTTTC
V: TRBV11-2; J: TRBJ2-7; D: TRBD2; size: many; length: 16; CDR3: CASSLSPMGLADEQYF; DNA: TGTGCCAGCAGCTTAAGCCCCATGGGGCTAGCGGACGAGCAGTACTTC
V: TRBV23-1; J: TRBJ2-1; D: .; size: many; length: 15; CDR3: CASSQSDTTYNEQFF; DNA: TGCGCCAGCAGTCAATCAGACACGACCTACAATGAGCAGTTCTTC
V: TRBV6-2/TRBV6-3; J: TRBJ2-1; D: TRBD1; size: many; length: 15; CDR3: CASRNKGQGYNEQFF; DNA: TGTGCCAGCAGAAATAAGGGACAGGGCTACAATGAGCAGTTCTTC
V: TRBV4-2; J: TRBJ1-5; D: .; size: many; length: 13; CDR3: CASSQAANQPQHF; DNA: TGTGCCAGCAGCCAAGCAGCAAATCAGCCCCAGCATTTT
V: TRBV20-1; J: TRBJ2-7; D: .; size: many; length: 14; CDR3: CSAGRQLSRGEQYF; DNA: TGCAGTGCAGGGCGACAGCTAAGTCGAGGGGAGCAGTACTTC
V: TRBV9; J: TRBJ2-1; D: .; size: many; length: 14; CDR3: CASSVGASYNEQFF; DNA: TGTGCCAGCAGCGTAGGTGCCTCCTACAATGAGCAGTTCTTC